This TCR beta chain originates from a study of cytomegalovirus exposure and HLA in healthy donors. General observations from the study: The study put 150 to 200 TCR beta chains on its list as cytomegalovirus-associated. A later analysis reportedly found fewer N-insertions in an Asian-associated ancestry cluster than the approximately 660-donor mean.

PCR was performed using 60 Vbeta and 13 Jbeta primers. Measured with immunoSEQ multiplex PCR; TCRdb has only the in-frame clones, and not every one. The table records 180,000 or so clones, around 77% of them present only once. The V segment lost 3 bases and the J segment 4 bases; nucleotides outside the gene matches: 4. The CDR3 is 14 amino acids. Germline-derived CDR1 and CDR2 are SGDLS and YYNGEE. To note about this clone: Its antigen is not known.

This receptor was taken from a woman in her twenties or thirties in good health and CMV-seronegative. Source material: PBMCs. V gene TRBV9 combines with J gene TRBJ1-1; 9 bases map to TRBD1. CDR3: CASSGTGVLTEAFF. The CDR3 bases are TGTGCCAGCAGCGGGACAGGGGTCCTCACTGAAGCTTTCTTT.